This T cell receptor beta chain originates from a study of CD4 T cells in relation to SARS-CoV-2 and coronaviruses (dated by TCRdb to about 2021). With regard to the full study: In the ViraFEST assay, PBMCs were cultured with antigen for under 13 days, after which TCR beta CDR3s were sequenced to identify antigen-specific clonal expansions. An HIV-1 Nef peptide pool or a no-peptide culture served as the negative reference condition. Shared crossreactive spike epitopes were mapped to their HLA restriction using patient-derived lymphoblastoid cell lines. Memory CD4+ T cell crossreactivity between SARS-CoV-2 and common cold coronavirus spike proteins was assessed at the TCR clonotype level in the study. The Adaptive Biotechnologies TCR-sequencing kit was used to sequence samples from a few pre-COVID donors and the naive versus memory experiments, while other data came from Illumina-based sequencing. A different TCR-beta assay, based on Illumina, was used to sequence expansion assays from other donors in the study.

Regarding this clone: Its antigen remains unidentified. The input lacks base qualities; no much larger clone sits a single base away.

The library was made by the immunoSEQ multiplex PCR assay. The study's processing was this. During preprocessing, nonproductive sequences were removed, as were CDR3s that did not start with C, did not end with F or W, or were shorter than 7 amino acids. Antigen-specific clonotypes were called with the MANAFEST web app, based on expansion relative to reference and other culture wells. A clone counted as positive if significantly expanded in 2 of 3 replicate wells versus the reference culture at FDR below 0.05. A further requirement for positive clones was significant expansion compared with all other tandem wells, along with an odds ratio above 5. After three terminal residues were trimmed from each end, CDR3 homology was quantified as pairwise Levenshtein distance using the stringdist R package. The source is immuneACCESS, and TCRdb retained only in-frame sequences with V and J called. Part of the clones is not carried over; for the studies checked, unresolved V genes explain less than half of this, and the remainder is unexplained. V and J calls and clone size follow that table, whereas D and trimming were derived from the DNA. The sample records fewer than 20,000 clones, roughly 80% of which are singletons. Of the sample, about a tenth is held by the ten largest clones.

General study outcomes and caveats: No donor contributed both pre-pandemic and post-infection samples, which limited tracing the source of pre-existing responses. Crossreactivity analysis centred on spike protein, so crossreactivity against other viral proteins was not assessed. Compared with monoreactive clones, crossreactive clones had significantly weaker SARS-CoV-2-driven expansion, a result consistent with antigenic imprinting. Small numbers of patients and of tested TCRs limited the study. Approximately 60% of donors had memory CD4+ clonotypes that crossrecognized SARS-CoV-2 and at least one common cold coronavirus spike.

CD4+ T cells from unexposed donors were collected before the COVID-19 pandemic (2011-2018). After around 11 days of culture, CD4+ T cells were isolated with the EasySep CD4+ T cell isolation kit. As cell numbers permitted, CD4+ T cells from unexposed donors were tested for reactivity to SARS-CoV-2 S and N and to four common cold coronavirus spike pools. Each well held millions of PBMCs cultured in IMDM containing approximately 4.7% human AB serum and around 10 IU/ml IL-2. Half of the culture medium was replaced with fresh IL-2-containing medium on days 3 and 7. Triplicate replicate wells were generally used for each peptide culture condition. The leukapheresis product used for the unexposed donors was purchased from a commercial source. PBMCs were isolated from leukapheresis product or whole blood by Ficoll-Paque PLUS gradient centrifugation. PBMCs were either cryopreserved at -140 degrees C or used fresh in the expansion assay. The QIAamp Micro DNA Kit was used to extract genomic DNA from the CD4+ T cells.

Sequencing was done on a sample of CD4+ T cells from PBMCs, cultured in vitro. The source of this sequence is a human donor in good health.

CDR3 region: CASSPRQGGGGYTF. The nucleotides read TGTGCCAGCAGCCCCAGACAGGGGGGCGGCGGCTACACCTTC. The chain is encoded by TRBV5-5 joined to TRBJ1-2, and TRBD1 matches 9 of the central bases. Relative to germline, V is missing 4 bases and J is missing 8 bases, with 9 bases of the junction outside any gene match. Counted from cysteine to phenylalanine, this CDR3 has 14 amino acids. Solely the CDR3 DNA is kept, with 42 bases framed from the first base. Via the germline V gene (reference sequence), CDR1 is SGHKS and CDR2 YYEKEE.